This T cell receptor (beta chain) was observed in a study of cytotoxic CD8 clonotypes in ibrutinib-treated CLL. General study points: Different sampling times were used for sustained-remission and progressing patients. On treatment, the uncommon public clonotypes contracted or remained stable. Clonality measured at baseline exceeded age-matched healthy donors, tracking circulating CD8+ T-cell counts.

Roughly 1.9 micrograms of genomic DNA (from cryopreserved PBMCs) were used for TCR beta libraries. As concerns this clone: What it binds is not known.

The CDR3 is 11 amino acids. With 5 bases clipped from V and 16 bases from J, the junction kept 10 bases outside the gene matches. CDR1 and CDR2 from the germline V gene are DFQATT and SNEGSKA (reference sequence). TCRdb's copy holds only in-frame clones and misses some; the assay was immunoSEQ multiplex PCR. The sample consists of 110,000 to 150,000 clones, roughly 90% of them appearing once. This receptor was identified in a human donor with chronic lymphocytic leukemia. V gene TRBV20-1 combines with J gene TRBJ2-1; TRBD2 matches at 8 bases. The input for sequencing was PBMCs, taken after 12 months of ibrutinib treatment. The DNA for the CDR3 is TGCAGTGCTGAGGGGCGGGAGGACATCTTCTTC. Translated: CSAEGREDIFF.